This T cell receptor beta chain is drawn from a study of blood T cell repertoires in COVID-19. Clones were sequenced by immunoSEQ multiplex PCR, and TCRdb holds only the in-frame ones, with some missing. Seen here are about 310,000 clones, approximately 91% observed once, and the top ten hold approximately 9.8%. Trimming took 4 bases from V and 0 from J; bases not matched to a gene: 6. CDR3 length equals 15 residues. In germline, CDR1 is SGHNT, CDR2 YYREEE (reference sequence). Sequenced input: PBMCs or T cells enriched from blood (not recorded which). The V and J genes are TRBV5-4 and TRBJ1-1, with TRBD1 matching 7 bases. This receptor was taken from a woman in her forties who had recovered from COVID-19. CDR3 in DNA: TGTGCCAGCAGCCCTTTACAGGGGTTGAACACTGAAGCTTTCTTT. Translating gives CASSPLQGLNTEAFF.